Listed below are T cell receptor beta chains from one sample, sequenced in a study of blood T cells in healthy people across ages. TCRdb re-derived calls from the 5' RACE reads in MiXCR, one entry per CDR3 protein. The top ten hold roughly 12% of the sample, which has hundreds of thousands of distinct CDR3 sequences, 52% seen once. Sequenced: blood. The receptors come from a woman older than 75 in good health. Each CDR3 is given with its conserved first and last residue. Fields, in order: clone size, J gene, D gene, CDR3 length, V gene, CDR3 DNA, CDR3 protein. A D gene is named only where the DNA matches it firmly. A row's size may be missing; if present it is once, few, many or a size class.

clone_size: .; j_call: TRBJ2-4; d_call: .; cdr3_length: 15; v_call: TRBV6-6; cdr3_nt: TGTGCCAGCAGTGGGGAAGGAAGGGCCAAAAACATTCAGTACTTC; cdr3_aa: CASSGEGRAKNIQYF
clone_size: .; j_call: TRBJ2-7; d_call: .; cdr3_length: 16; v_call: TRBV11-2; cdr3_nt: TGTGCCAGCAGCTCACGTCCTGGGCTTTGGTTCTACGAGCAGTACTTC; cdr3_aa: CASSSRPGLWFYEQYF
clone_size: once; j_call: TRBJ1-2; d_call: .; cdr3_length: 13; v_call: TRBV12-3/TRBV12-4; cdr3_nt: TGTGCCAGCAGTGCGGGGATCCCCTATGGCTACACCTTC; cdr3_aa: CASSAGIPYGYTF
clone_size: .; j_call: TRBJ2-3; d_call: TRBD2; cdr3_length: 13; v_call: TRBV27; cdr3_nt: TGTGCCAGCCTGGGACTAGTCTCAGATACGCAGTATTTT; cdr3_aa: CASLGLVSDTQYF
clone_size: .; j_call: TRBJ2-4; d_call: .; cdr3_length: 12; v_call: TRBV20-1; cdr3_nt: TGCAGTGCTATACAGGACAAAAACATTCAGTACTTC; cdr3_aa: CSAIQDKNIQYF
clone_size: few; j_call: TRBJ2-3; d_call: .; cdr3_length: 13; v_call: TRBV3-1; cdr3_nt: TGTGCCAGCAGCCAAGATAGGCAAGATACGCAGTATTTT; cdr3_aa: CASSQDRQDTQYF
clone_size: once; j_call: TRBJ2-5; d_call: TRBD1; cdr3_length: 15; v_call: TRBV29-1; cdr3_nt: TGCAGCGTGAAAGCCGGGACAGGGGACCAAGAGACCCAGTACTTC; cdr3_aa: CSVKAGTGDQETQYF
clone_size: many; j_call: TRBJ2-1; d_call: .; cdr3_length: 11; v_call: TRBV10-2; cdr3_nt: TGCGCCAGCGGCCCCCACAATGAGCAGTTCTTC; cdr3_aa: CASGPHNEQFF
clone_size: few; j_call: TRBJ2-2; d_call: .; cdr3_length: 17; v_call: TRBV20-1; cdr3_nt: TGCAGTGCTAGAGATCCCCGACAGGCTACGAACACCGGGGAGCTGTTTTTT; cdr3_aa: CSARDPRQATNTGELFF
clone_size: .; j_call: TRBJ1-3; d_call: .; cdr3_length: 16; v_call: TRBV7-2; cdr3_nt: TGTGCCAGCAGCTCTTGGGATATACGTAGGGGAAACACCATATATTTT; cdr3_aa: CASSSWDIRRGNTIYF
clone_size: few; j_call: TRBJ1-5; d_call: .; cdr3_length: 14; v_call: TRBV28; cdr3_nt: TGTGCCAGCAGAAGTTTAGAGAGCAATCAGCCCCAGCATTTT; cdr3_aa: CASRSLESNQPQHF
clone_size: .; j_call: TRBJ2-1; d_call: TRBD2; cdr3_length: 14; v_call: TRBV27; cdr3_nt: TGTGCCACTAGGATAGCGGGAGGGGGCAATGAGCAGTTCTTC; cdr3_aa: CATRIAGGGNEQFF
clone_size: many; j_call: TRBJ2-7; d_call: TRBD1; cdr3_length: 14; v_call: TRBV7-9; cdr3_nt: TGTGCCAGCAGCTTAACAGGGGTAGACTACGAGCAGTACTTC; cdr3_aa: CASSLTGVDYEQYF
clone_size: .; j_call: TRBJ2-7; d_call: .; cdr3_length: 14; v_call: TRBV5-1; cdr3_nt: TGCGCCAGCAGCGTAATAGGGTTCTCAAATGAGCAGTACTTC; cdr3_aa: CASSVIGFSNEQYF
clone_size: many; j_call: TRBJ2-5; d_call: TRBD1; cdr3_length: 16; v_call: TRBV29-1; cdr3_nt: TGCAGCGTTGAAGACGGGGCCAGGGGGTTTGGAGAGACCCAGTACTTC; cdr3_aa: CSVEDGARGFGETQYF
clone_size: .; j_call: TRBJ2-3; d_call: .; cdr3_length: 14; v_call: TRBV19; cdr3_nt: TGTGCCACCGGATCGACGGGATCGACAGATACGCAGTATTTT; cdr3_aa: CATGSTGSTDTQYF
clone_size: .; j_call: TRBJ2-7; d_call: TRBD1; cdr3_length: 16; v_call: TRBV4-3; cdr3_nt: TGCGCCAGCAGCCATGAGACAGGGCCAGCAAGTGGCGAGCAGTACTTC; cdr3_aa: CASSHETGPASGEQYF
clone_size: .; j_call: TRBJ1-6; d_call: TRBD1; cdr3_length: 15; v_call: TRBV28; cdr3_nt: TGTGCCAGCAGCCCTGGACAGGCTAGGAATTCACCCCTCCACTTT; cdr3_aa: CASSPGQARNSPLHF
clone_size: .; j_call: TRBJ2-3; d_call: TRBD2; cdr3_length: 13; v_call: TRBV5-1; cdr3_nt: TGCGCCAGCAGCTGGCGGGAGACAGATACGCAGTATTTT; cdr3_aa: CASSWRETDTQYF
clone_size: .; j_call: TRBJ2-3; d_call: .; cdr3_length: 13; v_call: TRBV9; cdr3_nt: TGTGCCAGCAGCGTAGACCTGGCAGATACGCAGTATTTT; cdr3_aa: CASSVDLADTQYF